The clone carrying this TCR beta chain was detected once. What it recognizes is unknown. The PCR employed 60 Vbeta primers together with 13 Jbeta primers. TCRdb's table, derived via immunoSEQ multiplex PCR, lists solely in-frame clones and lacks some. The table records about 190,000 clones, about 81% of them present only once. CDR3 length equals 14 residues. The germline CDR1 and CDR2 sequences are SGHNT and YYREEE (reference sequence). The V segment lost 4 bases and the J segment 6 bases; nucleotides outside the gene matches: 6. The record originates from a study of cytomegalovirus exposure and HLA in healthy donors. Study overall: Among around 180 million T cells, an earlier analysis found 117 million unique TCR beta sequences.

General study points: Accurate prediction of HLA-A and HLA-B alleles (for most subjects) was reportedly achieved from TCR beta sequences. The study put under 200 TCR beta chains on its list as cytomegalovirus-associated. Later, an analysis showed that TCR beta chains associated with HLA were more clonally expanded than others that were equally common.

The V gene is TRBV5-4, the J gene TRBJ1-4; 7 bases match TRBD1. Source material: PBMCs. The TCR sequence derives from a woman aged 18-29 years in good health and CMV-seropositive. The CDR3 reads CASSAGQEDEKLFF. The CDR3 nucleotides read TGTGCCAGCAGCGCTGGACAGGAGGATGAAAAACTGTTTTTT.